This T cell receptor (beta chain) was sequenced during a study of cytomegalovirus exposure and HLA in healthy donors. The study ran its PCR with 60 Vbeta and 13 Jbeta primers. Profiled with immunoSEQ multiplex PCR; TCRdb holds only in-frame clones, not every one. The table records around 99,000 clones, 60% to 75% of them present only once. Sample: PBMCs. The sequence was obtained from a man aged 25 to 40 in good health and CMV-seronegative.

CDR3 in DNA: TGTGCCAGCTCACCCCCCCGAGGGGGAGCCAGGCCCTACGAGCAGTACTTC. Translated, it gives CASSPPRGGARPYEQYF. The chain combines TRBV18 with TRBJ2-7; TRBD1 might be the D (6 bases). The germline CDR1 and CDR2 sequences are KGHSH and LQKENI. V was pared by 3 bases and J by 2 bases, with 20 bases between. The CDR3 totals 17 residues.